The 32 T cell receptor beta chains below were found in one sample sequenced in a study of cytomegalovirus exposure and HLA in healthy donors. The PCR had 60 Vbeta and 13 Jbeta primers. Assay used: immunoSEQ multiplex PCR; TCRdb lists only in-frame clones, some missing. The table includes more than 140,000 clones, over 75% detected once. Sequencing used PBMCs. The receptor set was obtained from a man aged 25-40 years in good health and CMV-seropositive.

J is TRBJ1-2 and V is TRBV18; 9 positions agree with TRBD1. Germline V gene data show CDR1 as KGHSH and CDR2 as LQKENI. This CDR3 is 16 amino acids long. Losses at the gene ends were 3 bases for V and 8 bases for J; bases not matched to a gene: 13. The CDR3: CASSPRDRVSMGGYTF. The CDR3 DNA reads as TGTGCCAGCTCACCCCGGGACAGGGTTTCTATGGGAGGCTACACCTTC.

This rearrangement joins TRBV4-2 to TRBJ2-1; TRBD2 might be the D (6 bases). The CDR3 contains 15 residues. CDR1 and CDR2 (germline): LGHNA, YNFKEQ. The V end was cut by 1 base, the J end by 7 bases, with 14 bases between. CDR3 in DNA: TGTGCCAGCAGCCAAGCGACCATGGGACTGAATGAGCAGTTCTTC. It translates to CASSQATMGLNEQFF.

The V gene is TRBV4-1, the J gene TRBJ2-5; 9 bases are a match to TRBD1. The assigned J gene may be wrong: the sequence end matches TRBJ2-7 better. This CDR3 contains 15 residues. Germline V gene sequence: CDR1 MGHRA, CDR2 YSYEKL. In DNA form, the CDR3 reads TGCGCCAGCAGCCAAGATCGGACAGGGGTATACGAGCAGTACTTC. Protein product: CASSQDRTGVYEQYF.

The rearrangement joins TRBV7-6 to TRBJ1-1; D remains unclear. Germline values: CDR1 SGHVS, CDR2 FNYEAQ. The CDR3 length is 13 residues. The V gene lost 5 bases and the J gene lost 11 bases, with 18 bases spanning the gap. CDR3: CASSRGGPLGAFF. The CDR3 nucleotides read TGTGCCAGCAGCCGTGGTGGACCACTAGGCGCTTTCTTT.

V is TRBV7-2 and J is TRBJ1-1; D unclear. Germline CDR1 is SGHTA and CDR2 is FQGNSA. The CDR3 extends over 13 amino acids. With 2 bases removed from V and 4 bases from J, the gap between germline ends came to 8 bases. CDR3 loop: CASSLSGSTEAFF. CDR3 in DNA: TGTGCCAGCAGCTTATCGGGGAGCACTGAAGCTTTCTTT.

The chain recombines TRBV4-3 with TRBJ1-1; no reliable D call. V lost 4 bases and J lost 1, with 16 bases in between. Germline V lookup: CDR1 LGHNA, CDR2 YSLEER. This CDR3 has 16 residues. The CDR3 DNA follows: TGCGCCAGCAGCCGAGGAAAAGAATTTTCGAACACTGAAGCTTTCTTT. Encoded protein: CASSRGKEFSNTEAFF.

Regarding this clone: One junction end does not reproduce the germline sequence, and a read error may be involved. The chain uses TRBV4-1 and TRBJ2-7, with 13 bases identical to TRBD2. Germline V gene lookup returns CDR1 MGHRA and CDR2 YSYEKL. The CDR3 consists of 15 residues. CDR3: CASCQGTSGMYEQYF. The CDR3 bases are TGCGCCAGCTGCCAAGGGACTAGCGGGATGTACGAGCAGTACTTC.

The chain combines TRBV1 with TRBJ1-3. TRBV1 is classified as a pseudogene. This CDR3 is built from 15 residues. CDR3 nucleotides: TGCACCAGCAGCCCCGGACGGGATTGGGGTGACACCATATATTTT. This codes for CTSSPGRDWGDTIYF.

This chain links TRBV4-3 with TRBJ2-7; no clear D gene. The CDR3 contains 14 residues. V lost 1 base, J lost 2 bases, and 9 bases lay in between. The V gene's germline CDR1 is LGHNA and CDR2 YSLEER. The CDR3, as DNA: TGCGCCAGCAGCCAAGGAGTGATTACCTACGAGCAGTACTTC. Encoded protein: CASSQGVITYEQYF.

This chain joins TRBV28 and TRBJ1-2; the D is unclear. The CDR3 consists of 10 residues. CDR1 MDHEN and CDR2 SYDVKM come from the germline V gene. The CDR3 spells CTTGGSGYTF. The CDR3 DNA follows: TGTACGACGGGAGGCAGCGGCTACACCTTC.

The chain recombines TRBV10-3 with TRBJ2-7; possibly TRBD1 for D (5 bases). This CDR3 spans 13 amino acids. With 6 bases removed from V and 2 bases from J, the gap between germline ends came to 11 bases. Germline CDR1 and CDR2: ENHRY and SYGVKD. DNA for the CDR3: TGTGCCATCAGGGATGACAGCACCTACGAGCAGTACTTC. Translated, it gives CAIRDDSTYEQYF.

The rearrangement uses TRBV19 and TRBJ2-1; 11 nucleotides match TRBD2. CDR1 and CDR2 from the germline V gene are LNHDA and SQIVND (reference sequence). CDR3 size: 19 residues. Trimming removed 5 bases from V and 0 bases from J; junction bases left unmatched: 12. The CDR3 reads CASSFKSLAGGFSYNEQFF. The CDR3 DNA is TGTGCCAGTAGTTTCAAATCCCTAGCGGGAGGCTTCTCCTACAATGAGCAGTTCTTC.

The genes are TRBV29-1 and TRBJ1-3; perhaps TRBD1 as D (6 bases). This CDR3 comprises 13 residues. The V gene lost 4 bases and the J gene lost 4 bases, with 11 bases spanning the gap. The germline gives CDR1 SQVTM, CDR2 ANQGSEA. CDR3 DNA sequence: TGCAGCGTTGGAGGGGGACAAGGAAACACCATATATTTT. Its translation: CSVGGGQGNTIYF.

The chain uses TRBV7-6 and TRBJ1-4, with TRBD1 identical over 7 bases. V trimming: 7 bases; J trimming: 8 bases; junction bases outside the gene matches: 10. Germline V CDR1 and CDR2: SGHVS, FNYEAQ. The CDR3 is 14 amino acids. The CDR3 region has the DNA TGTGCCAGCACCGGGGACAGCCCAGGAGAAAAACTGTTTTTT. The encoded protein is CASTGDSPGEKLFF.

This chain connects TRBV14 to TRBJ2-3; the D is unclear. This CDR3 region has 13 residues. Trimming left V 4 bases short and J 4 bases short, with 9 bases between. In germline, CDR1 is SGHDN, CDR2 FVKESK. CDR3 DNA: TGTGCCAGCAGCCTCCGGAGCGCAGATACGCAGTATTTT. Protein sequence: CASSLRSADTQYF.

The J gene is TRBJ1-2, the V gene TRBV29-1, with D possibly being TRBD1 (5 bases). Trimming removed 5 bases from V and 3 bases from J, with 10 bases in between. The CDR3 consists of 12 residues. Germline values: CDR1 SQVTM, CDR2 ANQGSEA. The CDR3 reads CSVYRTYYGYTF. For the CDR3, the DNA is TGCAGCGTTTACAGGACCTACTATGGCTACACCTTC.

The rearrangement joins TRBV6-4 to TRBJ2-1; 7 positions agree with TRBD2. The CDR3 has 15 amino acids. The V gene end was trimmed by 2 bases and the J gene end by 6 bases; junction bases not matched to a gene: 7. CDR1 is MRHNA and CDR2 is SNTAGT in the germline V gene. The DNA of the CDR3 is TGTGCCAGCAGTGACGATGGGGGGGTTTCCAATGAGCAGTTCTTC. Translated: CASSDDGGVSNEQFF.

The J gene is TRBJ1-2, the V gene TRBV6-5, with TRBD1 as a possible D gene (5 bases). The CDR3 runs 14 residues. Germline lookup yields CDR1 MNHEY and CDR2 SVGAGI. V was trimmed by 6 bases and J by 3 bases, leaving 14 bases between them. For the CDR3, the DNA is TGTGCCAGCAGATATATCGACAGAGACTATGGCTACACCTTC. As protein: CASRYIDRDYGYTF.

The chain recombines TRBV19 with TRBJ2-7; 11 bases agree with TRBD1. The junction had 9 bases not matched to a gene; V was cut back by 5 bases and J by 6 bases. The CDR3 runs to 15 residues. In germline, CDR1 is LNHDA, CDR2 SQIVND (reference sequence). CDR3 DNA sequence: TGTGCCAGTAGTCCCTGGACAGGGGGCATGTTCGAGCAGTACTTC. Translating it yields CASSPWTGGMFEQYF.

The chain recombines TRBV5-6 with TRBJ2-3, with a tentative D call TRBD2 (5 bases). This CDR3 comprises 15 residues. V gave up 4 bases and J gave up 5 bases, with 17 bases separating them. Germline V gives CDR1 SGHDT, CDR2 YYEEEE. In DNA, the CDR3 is TGTGCCAGCAGCCTTGGTACTAGTTATGGAGATACGCAGTATTTT. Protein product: CASSLGTSYGDTQYF.

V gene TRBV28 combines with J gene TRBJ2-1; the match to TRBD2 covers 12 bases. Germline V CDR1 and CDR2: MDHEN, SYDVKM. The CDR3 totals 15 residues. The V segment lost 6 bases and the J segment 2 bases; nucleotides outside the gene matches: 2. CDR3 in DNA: TGTGCCAGCAGAGGACTAGCGGGGACCTACAATGAGCAGTTCTTC. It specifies CASRGLAGTYNEQFF.

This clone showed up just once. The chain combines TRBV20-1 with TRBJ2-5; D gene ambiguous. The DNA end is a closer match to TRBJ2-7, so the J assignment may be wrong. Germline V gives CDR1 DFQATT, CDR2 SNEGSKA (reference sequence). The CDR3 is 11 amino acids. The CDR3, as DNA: TGCAGTGCTAGCGTAGCTTCCGAGCAGTACTTC. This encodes CSASVASEQYF.

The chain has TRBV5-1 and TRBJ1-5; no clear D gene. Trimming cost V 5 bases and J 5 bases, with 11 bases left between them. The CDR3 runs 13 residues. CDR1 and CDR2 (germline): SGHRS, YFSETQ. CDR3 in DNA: TGCGCCAGCAGTCTAACAGTCGATCAGCCCCAGCATTTT. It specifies CASSLTVDQPQHF.

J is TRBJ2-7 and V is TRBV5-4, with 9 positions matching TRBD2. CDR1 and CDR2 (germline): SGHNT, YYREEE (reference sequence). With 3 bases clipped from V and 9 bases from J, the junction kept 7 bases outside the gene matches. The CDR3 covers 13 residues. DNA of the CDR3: TGTGCCAGCAGCTCAAGGACTAGCGTCAGGCAGTACTTC. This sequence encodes CASSSRTSVRQYF.

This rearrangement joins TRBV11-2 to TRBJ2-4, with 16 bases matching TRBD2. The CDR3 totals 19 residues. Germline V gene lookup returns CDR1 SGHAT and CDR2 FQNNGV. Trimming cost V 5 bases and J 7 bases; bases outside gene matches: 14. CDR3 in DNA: TGTGCCAGCAGCCGGGGACTAGCGGGAGGGCCGTCGGTATGGAACATTCAGTACTTC. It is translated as CASSRGLAGGPSVWNIQYF.

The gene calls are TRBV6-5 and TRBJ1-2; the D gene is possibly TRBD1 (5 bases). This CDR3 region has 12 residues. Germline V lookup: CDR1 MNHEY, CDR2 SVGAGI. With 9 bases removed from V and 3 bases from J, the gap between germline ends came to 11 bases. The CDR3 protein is CASGGGYYGYTF. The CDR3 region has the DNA TGTGCCAGTGGGGGAGGATACTATGGCTACACCTTC.

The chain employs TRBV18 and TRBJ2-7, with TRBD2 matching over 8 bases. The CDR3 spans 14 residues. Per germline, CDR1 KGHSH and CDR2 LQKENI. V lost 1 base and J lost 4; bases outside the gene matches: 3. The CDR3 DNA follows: TGTGCCAGCTCACCACTTCCGGGGGGGTACGAGCAGTACTTC. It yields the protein CASSPLPGGYEQYF.

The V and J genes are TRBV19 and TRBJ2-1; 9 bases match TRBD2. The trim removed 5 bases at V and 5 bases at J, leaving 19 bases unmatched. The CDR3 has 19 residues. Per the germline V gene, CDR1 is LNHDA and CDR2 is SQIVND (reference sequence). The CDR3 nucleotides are TGTGCCAGTAGTCCCGGGATGGTAGCGGGAGACGGAGTAAACAATGAGCAGTTCTTC. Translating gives CASSPGMVAGDGVNNEQFF.

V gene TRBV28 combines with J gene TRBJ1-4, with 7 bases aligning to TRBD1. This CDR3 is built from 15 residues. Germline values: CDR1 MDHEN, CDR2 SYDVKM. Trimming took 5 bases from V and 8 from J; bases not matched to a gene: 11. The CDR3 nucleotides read TGTGCCAGCAGTCCCCGACAGGGCAGCGGGGAAAAACTGTTTTTT. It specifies CASSPRQGSGEKLFF.

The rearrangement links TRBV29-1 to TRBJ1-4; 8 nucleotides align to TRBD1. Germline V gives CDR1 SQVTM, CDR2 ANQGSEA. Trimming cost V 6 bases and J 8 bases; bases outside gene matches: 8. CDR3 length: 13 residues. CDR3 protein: CSVSQGAEEKLFF. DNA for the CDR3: TGCAGCGTCTCCCAGGGGGCGGAAGAAAAACTGTTTTTT.

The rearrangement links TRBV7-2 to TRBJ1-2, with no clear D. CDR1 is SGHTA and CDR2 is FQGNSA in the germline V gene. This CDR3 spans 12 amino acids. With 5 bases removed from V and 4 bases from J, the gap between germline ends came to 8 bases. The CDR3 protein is CASSLDTYGYTF. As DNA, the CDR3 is TGTGCCAGCAGCCTTGACACCTATGGCTACACCTTC.

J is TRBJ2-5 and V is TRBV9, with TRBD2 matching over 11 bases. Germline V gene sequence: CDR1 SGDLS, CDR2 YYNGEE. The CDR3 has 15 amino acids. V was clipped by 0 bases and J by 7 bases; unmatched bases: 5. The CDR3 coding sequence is TGTGCCAGCAGCGTAGACCCTAGCGGGGGGACGACCCAGTACTTC. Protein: CASSVDPSGGTTQYF.